Sequencing of this T cell receptor beta chain was carried out in a study of OX40 agonist ivuxolimab in advanced cancers. Losses at the gene ends were 4 bases for V and 6 bases for J; bases not matched to a gene: 8. There are 14 residues in the CDR3. Germline assignment: CDR1 SGHVS and CDR2 FQNEAQ. The protocol was immunoSEQ multiplex PCR, while the TCRdb copy is restricted to in-frame clones and leaves out a portion. This sample has 77,000 or so clones; about 87% occur once, and the top ten carry about 0.57%. The chain recombines TRBV7-8 with TRBJ1-2; 7 nucleotides align to TRBD1. The sequence came from an adult with an advanced solid tumor such as melanoma, head and neck, liver or kidney cancer. This sample comprised CD4+ or CD8+ T cells sorted from blood, obtained in a trial of the OX40 agonist ivuxolimab. CDR3 nucleotide sequence: TGTGCCAGCAGCTCCGAAAACAGGGGCAATGGCTACACCTTC. Translation gives CASSSENRGNGYTF.